Each of the 16 T cell receptor beta chains below was sequenced from the same sample in a study of CD8 T cells in ankylosing spondylitis. In TCRdb, the 5' RACE reads were re-called with MiXCR into one record per CDR3 protein. The sample lists 250,000 to 350,000 distinct CDR3 sequences; around 20% were seen once. Sequenced sample: blood, either unsorted or a sorted T cell fraction (not recorded which). These receptors were collected from a female donor with ankylosing spondylitis or in good health (not recorded which).

This chain joins TRBV12-3 or TRBV12-4 and TRBJ1-1; no clear D gene. The length of the CDR3 is 13 residues. V lost 3 bases to trimming and J lost 4 bases, with 9 bases between them. The CDR3 DNA sequence: TGTGCCAGCAGTTTCGGCGTTTTCACTGAAGCTTTCTTT. Translated: CASSFGVFTEAFF.

The chain uses TRBV7-9 and TRBJ2-7; TRBD2 might be the D (5 bases). V gave up 5 bases and J gave up 2 bases, with 16 bases separating them. This CDR3 is 15 amino acids long. Germline V gene sequence: CDR1 SEHNR, CDR2 FQNEAQ (reference sequence). The CDR3 coding sequence is TGTGCCAGCAGCCCTCGTGGGAGCGCCGCCTACGAGCAGTACTTC. This encodes CASSPRGSAAYEQYF.

The chain couples TRBV5-1 to TRBJ2-1; 12 nucleotides match TRBD2. CDR3 length: 16 residues. From germline, CDR1 is SGHRS and CDR2 YFSETQ. Trimming cost V 2 bases and J 6 bases; bases outside gene matches: 6. CDR3 loop: CASSFRLAGVRNEQFF. The CDR3, as DNA: TGCGCCAGCAGCTTTAGACTAGCGGGAGTTCGCAATGAGCAGTTCTTC.

This clonotype was detected only once. The chain employs TRBV20-1 and TRBJ2-5, with TRBD1 matching 7 bases. Germline lookup yields CDR1 DFQATT and CDR2 SNEGSKA (reference sequence). This CDR3 region has 12 residues. V lost 6 bases to trimming and J lost 4 bases; unmatched junction nucleotides: 5. CDR3 coding DNA: TGCAGTGCCACAAACAGGGGAGAGACCCAGTACTTC. Translated: CSATNRGETQYF.

This clonotype was picked up one time. The V gene is TRBV5-5, the J gene TRBJ2-5, with TRBD1 identical over 10 bases. Trimming at V came to 0 bases and at J to 10 bases, leaving 12 bases not matched to a gene. This CDR3 comprises 16 residues. From germline, CDR1 is SGHKS and CDR2 YYEKEE (reference sequence). The CDR3 bases are TGTGCCAGCAGCTTGGTGTTGGGACAGGGGTATGGGGACCAGTACTTC. It codes for CASSLVLGQGYGDQYF. Full variable domain (missing parts from reference TRBV5-5 and TRBJ2-5): DAGVTQSPTHLIKTRGQQVTLRCSPISGHKSVSWYQQVLGQGPQFIFQYYEKEERGRGNFPDRFSARQFPNYSSELNVNALLLGDSALYLCASSLVLGQGYGDQYFGPGTRLLVL.

The chain is built from TRBV6-5 and TRBJ2-7; no reliable D call. CDR1 is MNHEY, CDR2 SVGAGI, per germline. The CDR3 is 13 amino acids. Trimming left V 8 bases short and J 2 bases short, with 13 bases between. CDR3: CASSKGSTYEQYF. The CDR3 coding sequence is TGTGCCAGCTCCAAAGGATCAACCTACGAGCAGTACTTC.

This clonotype showed up just a few times. The chain recombines TRBV6-1 with TRBJ2-5, with 7 bases matching TRBD2. Germline lookup yields CDR1 MNHNS and CDR2 SASEGT. The CDR3 consists of 15 residues. Trimming removed 5 bases from V and 4 bases from J; junction bases left unmatched: 10. In DNA, the CDR3 is TGTGCCAGCAGTCCCCTGGTTTGGGGGGGAGAGACCCAGTACTTC. It encodes CASSPLVWGGETQYF.

This clonotype appeared a few times. V is TRBV6-1 and J is TRBJ2-7; D gene ambiguous. Between the trimmed V and J ends, which lost 4 bases and 3 bases, there was a span of 13 bases. The CDR3 is made up of 14 amino acids. Germline CDR1 MNHNS, CDR2 SASEGT. The CDR3 region is CASSAHGAIYEQYF. Written as DNA, the CDR3 is TGTGCCAGCAGTGCTCACGGCGCAATCTACGAGCAGTACTTC.

This clonotype came up many times. The V gene is TRBV4-2, the J gene TRBJ2-7, with D possibly being TRBD1 or TRBD2 (5 bases each). CDR1 and CDR2 from the germline V gene are LGHNA and YNFKEQ. V was clipped by 1 base and J by 2 bases, with 9 bases between them. This CDR3 region has 14 residues. DNA of the CDR3: TGTGCCAGCAGCCAAGGGGACCCTACCTACGAGCAGTACTTC. Its translation: CASSQGDPTYEQYF.

This clonotype was seen repeatedly, ten times or more. The V and J genes are TRBV7-8 and TRBJ1-4; weak D call: TRBD1 (6 bases). Trimming left V 6 bases short and J 8 bases short, with 16 bases between. Germline CDR1 and CDR2: SGHVS and FQNEAQ. The CDR3 is made up of 14 amino acids. CDR3 residues: CASSARRGAEKLFF. For the CDR3, the DNA is TGTGCCAGCAGTGCCAGGAGGGGGGCAGAAAAACTGTTTTTT. The full variable domain, completed using reference TRBV7-8 and TRBJ1-4, is GAGVSQSPRYKVAKRGQDVALRCDPISGHVSLFWYQQALGQGPEFLTYFQNEAQLDKSGLPSDRFFAERPEGSVSTLKIQRTQQEDSAVYLCASSARRGAEKLFFGSGTQLSVL.

V gene TRBV5-6 combines with J gene TRBJ2-1; 7 positions match TRBD1. Trimming at V came to 1 base and at J to 6 bases, leaving 7 bases not matched to a gene. Germline assignment: CDR1 SGHDT and CDR2 YYEEEE. The length of the CDR3 is 15 residues. In DNA, the CDR3 is TGTGCCAGCAGCTTGCCAGGGGGTCCTCGCAATGAGCAGTTCTTC. Protein product: CASSLPGGPRNEQFF. Full variable domain (outside the CDR3, taken from reference TRBV5-6 and TRBJ2-1): DAGVTQSPTHLIKTRGQQVTLRCSPKSGHDTVSWYQQALGQGPQFIFQYYEEEERQRGNFPDRFSGHQFPNYSSELNVNALLLGDSALYLCASSLPGGPRNEQFFGPGTRLTVL.

The rearrangement joins TRBV20-1 to TRBJ2-7, with D tentatively TRBD2 (6 bases). The CDR3 has 13 amino acids. CDR1 DFQATT and CDR2 SNEGSKA come from the germline V gene (reference sequence). V lost 6 bases and J 2 bases, leaving 14 bases between the germline ends. CDR3 DNA sequence: TGCAGTGCCCCGGGGGAGACCGCCTACGAGCAGTACTTC. This gives the protein CSAPGETAYEQYF.

This clonotype was picked up a small number of times. The J gene is TRBJ2-5, the V gene TRBV14; D is ambiguous. CDR1 is SGHDN, CDR2 FVKESK, per germline. V was trimmed by 1 base and J by 5 bases, leaving 14 bases between them. There are 15 residues in the CDR3. CDR3 in amino acids: CASSQGQGRAETQYF. Here the CDR3 DNA reads TGTGCCAGCAGCCAAGGGCAAGGAAGGGCGGAGACCCAGTACTTC.

The chain employs TRBV7-2 and TRBJ2-1; 10 positions agree with TRBD2. The V and J ends lost 3 bases and 7 bases, in that order; junction bases with no gene match: 12. Germline values: CDR1 SGHTA, CDR2 FQGNSA. The CDR3 covers 17 residues. The CDR3 nucleotides are TGTGCCAGCAGCTTCCCCCTGGGTAGCGGGAGGTGGAATGAGCAGTTCTTC. This encodes CASSFPLGSGRWNEQFF.

The gene calls are TRBV18 and TRBJ2-7; D is ambiguous. The CDR3 is made up of 14 amino acids. The germline V gene has CDR1 KGHSH and CDR2 LQKENI. V dropped 2 bases and J dropped 6 bases, with 14 bases sitting between them. CDR3 DNA: TGTGCCAGCTCACCAGGTCAGATCGGAAGCGAGCAGTACTTC. It yields the protein CASSPGQIGSEQYF.

V is TRBV7-2 and J is TRBJ2-1; D not certain. Germline V gives CDR1 SGHTA, CDR2 FQGNSA. CDR3 length: 12 residues. Trimming removed 3 bases from V and 6 bases from J, with 6 bases in between. CDR3 sequence reads: CASSFSGNEQFF. The CDR3 bases are TGTGCCAGCAGCTTTTCGGGCAATGAGCAGTTCTTC.